The T cell receptor beta chain described here comes from a study of cytomegalovirus exposure and HLA in healthy donors. V lost 6 bases to trimming and J lost 10 bases; unmatched junction nucleotides: 7. The CDR3 spans 15 residues. Germline V gene data show CDR1 as SNHLY and CDR2 as FYNNEI. On this clone: Its antigen is not known.

Findings and caveats of the study: Reports described diagnosis of cytomegalovirus status by the classifier as highly specific and sensitive. For most subjects, TCR beta sequences were reported to predict HLA-A and HLA-B alleles with accuracy. A list of around 160 TCR beta chains associated with cytomegalovirus was given.

The PCR made use of 60 Vbeta and 13 Jbeta primers. Under the authors' procedure: Later analysis identified 80 million to 85 million unique TCR beta chains, some 10 million shared. Repertoires were generated with immunoSEQ multiplex PCR, while TCRdb's copy carries only in-frame clones and drops some. That table gives V, J and clone size, and the DNA gave D and trimming. This sample has roughly 150,000 clones; 50% to 75% occur once, and the top ten carry about 3%. The material sequenced was PBMCs. This TCR was sampled from a woman aged 25 to 39 in good health and CMV-seropositive. This chain uses TRBV2 with TRBJ2-1, with 15 bases aligning to TRBD2. This chain's CDR3 is CASSRRTSGGAEQFF. DNA for the CDR3: TGTGCCAGCAGCCGCAGGACTAGCGGGGGGGCGGAGCAGTTCTTC.